The rows below give T cell receptor beta chains drawn from one sample of a study of cytomegalovirus exposure and HLA in healthy donors. Clones were read by immunoSEQ multiplex PCR, and TCRdb kept only the in-frame ones, dropping some. Here the sample spans 110,000 to 150,000 clones, around 9.7% being singletons. The sequenced sample was PBMCs. All receptors come from a middle-aged man in good health and CMV-seronegative. Each CDR3 is given with its conserved first and last residue. D genes are given only for firm matches. The listing skips clone size in some rows; elsewhere it reads once, few, many or a size class.

>-|TRBJ1-1|-|TRBV19
TGTGCCAGTAGTATCGACACCGGAGGGGCCCTCTGGGGCACTGAAGCTTTCTTT
CASSIDTGGALWGTEAFF
>-|TRBJ2-5|-|TRBV6-1
TGTGCCAGCAACCCAGGGGCAGAGACCCAGTACTTC
CASNPGAETQYF
>-|TRBJ2-2|-|TRBV9
TGTGCCAGCAGCGTAGGAGCGGATACGAACACCGGGGAGCTGTTTTTT
CASSVGADTNTGELFF
>-|TRBJ2-7|-|TRBV28
TGTGCCAGCAGTGGGGACTTAGCCTACGAGCAGTACTTC
CASSGDLAYEQYF
>TRBD1|TRBJ1-4|-|TRBV19
TGTGCCAGTAGCCGACCGGGACAGGGTAATGAAAAACTGTTTTTT
CASSRPGQGNEKLFF
>TRBD1|TRBJ1-6|few|TRBV30
TGTGCCTGGGCCGGGACAGGTAATTCACCCCTCCACTTT
CAWAGTGNSPLHF
>TRBD1|TRBJ2-7|few|TRBV25-1
TGTGCCAGCAGGGCGGACAGGGGGGGCCTCTACGAGCAGTACTTC
CASRADRGGLYEQYF
>-|TRBJ1-2|-|TRBV10-1
TGCGCCAGCAGTGACGAGGGACTTCCCGGCTATGGCTACACCTTC
CASSDEGLPGYGYTF
>TRBD1|TRBJ1-5|few|TRBV19
TGTGCCAGTAGTATAGATAGAGGGGGCGATCAGCCCCAGCATTTT
CASSIDRGGDQPQHF
>TRBD2|TRBJ2-1|-|TRBV7-2
TGTGCCAGCAGCTTACGGGGAGGTGGTTCTAGCGGGAATATCCCGTTCTTC
CASSLRGGGSSGNIPFF
>-|TRBJ2-2|-|TRBV7-3
TGTGCCAGCAGCTTAATGGCTAACCGGGACTTAGGGGCCACCGGGGAGCTGTTTTTT
CASSLMANRDLGATGELFF
>TRBD2|TRBJ2-2|few|TRBV5-8
TGTGCCAGCAGCCCGAGACTAGCGGGAGCTTTCGGGGAGCTGTTTTTT
CASSPRLAGAFGELFF
>-|TRBJ2-5|few|TRBV6-5
TGTGCCAGCAGTTACCTCCCACCTCGGGATACCCAGTACTTC
CASSYLPPRDTQYF
>TRBD1|TRBJ2-1|few|TRBV6-6
TGTGCCAGCAGTTACCACAGGGGGCCATACAATGAGCAGTTCTTC
CASSYHRGPYNEQFF